This TCR beta chain was identified during a study of cytomegalovirus exposure and HLA in healthy donors. Study at large: In an early release, HLA-typed donors contributed 80 million to 95 million unique TCR sequences. In terms of ancestry, the Caucasian-associated cluster contained 81% of the approximately 400 genotyped donors. General observations from the study: It was reported that the classifier diagnosed cytomegalovirus status with high specificity and sensitivity in both the original and validation cohorts.

13 Jbeta primers and 60 Vbeta primers were used for the PCR. In the source study's methods: A later analysis tallied tens of millions of unique TCR beta chains, about 9.9 million of them shared. The method was immunoSEQ multiplex PCR; TCRdb's version includes in-frame clones alone and lacks a portion of them. V, J and clone size are those of that table, while D and trimming were read from the DNA. The sample gives about 150,000 clones, about 85% of which show up once; about 2.1% is in the top ten. V was clipped by 0 bases and J by 4 bases, with 13 bases between them. Germline loops: CDR1 LNHNV, CDR2 YYDKDF (reference sequence). The length of the CDR3 is 17 residues. For this clone: The antigen is unknown.

This chain connects TRBV15 to TRBJ1-6; D is possibly TRBD1 (5 bases). This receptor was taken from a young woman in good health and CMV-seronegative. Source material: PBMCs. In DNA, the CDR3 is TGTGCCACCAGCAGAGATAGGACAAGTCTTTATAATTCACCCCTCCACTTT. It specifies CATSRDRTSLYNSPLHF.